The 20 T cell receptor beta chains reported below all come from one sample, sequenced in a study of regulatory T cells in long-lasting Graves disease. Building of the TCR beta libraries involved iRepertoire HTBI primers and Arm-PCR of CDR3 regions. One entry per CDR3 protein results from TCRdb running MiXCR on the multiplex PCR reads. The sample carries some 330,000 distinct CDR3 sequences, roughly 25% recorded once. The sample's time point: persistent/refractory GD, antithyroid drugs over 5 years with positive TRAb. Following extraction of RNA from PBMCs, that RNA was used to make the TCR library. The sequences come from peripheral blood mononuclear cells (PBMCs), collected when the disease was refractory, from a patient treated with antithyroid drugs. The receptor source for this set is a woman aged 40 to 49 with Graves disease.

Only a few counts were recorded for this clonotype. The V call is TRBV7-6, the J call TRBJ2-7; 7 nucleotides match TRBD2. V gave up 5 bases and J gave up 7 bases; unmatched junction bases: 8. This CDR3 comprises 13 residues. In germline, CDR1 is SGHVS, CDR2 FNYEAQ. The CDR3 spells CASSRGEGLEQYF. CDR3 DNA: TGTGCCAGCAGCCGGGGGGAGGGCCTTGAGCAGTACTTC.

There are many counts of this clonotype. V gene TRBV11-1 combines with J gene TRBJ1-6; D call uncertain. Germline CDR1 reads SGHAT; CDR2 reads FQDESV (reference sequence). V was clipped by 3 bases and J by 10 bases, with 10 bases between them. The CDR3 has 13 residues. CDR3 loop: CASSLQEGSPLHF. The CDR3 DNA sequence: TGTGCCAGCAGCTTGCAAGAAGGGTCACCCCTCCACTTT.

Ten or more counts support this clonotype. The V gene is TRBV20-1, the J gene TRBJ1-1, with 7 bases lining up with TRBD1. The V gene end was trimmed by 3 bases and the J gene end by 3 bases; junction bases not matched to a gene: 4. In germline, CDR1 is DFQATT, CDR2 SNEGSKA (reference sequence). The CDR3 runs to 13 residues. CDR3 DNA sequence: TGCAGTGCTAGGACAGGGTGGGACACTGAAGCTTTCTTT. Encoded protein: CSARTGWDTEAFF.

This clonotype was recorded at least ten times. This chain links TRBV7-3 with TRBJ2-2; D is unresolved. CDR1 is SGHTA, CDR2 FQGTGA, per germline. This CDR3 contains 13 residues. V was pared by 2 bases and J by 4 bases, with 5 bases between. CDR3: CASSLLATGELFF. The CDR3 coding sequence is TGTGCCAGCAGCTTATTAGCCACCGGGGAGCTGTTTTTT.

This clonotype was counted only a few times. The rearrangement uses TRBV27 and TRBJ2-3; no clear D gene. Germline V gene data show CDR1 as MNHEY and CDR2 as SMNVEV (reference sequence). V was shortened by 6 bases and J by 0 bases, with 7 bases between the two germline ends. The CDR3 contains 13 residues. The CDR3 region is CASRYTSTDTQYF. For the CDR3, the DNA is TGTGCCAGCAGATATACTAGCACAGATACGCAGTATTTT.

The CDR3 nucleotides are TGTGCCAGCAGCTTAGAGATAACTAGTAGAGAGACCCAGTACTTC. It yields the protein CASSLEITSRETQYF. J is TRBJ2-5 and V is TRBV11-2, with D possibly matching TRBD2 (5 bases). V was trimmed by 0 bases and J by 4 bases, leaving 12 bases between them. The CDR3 runs to 15 residues. Germline CDR1 is SGHAT and CDR2 is FQNNGV.

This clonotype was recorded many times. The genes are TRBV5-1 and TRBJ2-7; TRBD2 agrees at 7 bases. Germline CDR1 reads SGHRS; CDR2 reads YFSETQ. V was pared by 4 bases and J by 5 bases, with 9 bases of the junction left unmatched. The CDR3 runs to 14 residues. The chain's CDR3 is CASSAGGGPDEQYF. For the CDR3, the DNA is TGCGCCAGCAGCGCTGGGGGAGGGCCGGACGAGCAGTACTTC.

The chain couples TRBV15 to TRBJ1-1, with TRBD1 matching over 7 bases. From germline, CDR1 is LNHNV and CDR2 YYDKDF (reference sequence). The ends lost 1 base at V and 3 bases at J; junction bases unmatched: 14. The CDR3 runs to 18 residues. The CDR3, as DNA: TGTGCCACCAGCAGAGGTTACAGGGGCACACCCGGGGACACTGAAGCTTTCTTT. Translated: CATSRGYRGTPGDTEAFF.

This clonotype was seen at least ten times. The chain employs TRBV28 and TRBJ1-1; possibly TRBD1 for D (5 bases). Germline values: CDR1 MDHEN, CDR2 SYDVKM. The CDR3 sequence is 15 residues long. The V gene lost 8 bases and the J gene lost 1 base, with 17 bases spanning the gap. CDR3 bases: TGTGCCAGCCGCCAATTGGGGGAGTGGAACACTGAAGCTTTCTTT. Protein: CASRQLGEWNTEAFF. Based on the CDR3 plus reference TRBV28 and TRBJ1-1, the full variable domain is DVKVTQSSRYLVKRTGEKVFLECVQDMDHENMFWYRQDPGLGLRLIYFSYDVKMKEKGDIPEGYSVSREKKERFSLILESASTNQTSMYLCASRQLGEWNTEAFFGQGTRLTVV.

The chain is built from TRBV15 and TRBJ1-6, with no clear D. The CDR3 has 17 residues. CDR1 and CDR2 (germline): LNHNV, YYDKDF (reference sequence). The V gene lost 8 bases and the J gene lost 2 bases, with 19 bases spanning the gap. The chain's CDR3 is CATRLGPQTAYNSPLHF. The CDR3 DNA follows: TGTGCCACCCGCTTAGGGCCTCAAACCGCCTATAATTCACCCCTCCACTTT. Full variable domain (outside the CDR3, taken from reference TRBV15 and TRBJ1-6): DAMVIQNPRYQVTQFGKPVTLSCSQTLNHNVMYWYQQKSSQAPKLLFHYYDKDFNNEADTPDNFQSRRPNTSFCFLDIRSPGLGDTAMYLCATRLGPQTAYNSPLHFGNGTRLTVT.

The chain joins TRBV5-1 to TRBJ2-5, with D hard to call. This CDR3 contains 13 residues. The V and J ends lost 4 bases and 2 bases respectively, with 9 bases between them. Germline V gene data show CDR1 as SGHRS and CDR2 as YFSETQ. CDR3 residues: CASSPQAQETQYF. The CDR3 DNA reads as TGCGCCAGCAGCCCGCAAGCTCAAGAGACCCAGTACTTC.

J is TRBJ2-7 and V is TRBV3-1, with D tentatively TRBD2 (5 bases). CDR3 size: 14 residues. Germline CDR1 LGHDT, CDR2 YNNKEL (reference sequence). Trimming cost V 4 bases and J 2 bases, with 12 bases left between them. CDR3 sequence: CASSRLTGTYEQYF. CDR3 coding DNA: TGTGCCAGCAGCCGCCTCACGGGGACCTACGAGCAGTACTTC.

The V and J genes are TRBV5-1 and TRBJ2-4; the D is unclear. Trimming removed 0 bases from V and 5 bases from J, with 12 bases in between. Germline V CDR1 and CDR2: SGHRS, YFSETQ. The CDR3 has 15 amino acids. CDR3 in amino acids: CASSLAPGRQNIQYF. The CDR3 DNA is TGCGCCAGCAGCTTGGCTCCCGGCAGACAAAACATTCAGTACTTC.

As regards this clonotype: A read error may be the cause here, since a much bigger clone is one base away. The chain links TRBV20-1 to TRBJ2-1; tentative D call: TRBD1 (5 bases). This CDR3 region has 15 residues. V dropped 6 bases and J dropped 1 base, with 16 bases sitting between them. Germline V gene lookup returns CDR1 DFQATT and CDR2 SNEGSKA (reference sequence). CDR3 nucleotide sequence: TGCAGTGCCACGCGAGAGACAGTATCCTACAATGAGCAGTTCTTC. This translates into CSATRETVSYNEQFF.

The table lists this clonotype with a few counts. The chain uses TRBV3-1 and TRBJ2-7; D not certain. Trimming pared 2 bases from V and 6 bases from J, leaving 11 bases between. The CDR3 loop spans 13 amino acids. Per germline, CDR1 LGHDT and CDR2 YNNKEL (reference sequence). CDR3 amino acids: CASSQQRDSEQYF. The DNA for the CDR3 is TGTGCCAGCAGCCAACAAAGGGATTCCGAGCAGTACTTC.

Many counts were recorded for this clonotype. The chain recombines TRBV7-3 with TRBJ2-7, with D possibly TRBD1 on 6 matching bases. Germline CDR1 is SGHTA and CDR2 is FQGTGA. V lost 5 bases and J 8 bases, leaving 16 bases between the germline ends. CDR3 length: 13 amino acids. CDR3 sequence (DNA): TGTGCCAGCAGCCGTGACAGGAATTGGAAGCAGTACTTC. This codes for CASSRDRNWKQYF.

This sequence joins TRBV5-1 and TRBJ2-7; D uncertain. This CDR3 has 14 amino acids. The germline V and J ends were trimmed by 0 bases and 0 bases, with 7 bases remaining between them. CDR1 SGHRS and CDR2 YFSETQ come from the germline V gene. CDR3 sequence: CASSLVTSSYEQYF. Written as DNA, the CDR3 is TGCGCCAGCAGCTTGGTTACCAGCTCCTACGAGCAGTACTTC.

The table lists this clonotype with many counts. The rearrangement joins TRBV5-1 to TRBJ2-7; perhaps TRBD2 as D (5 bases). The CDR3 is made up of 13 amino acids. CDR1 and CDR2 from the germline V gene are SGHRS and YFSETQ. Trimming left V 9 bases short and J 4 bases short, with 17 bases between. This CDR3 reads CANAGRTSYEQYF. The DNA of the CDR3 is TGCGCCAACGCAGGACGGACTTCTTACGAGCAGTACTTC.

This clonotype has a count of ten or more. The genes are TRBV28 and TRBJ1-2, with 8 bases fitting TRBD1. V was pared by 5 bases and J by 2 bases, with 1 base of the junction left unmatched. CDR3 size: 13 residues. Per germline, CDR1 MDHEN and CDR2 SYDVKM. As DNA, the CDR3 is TGTGCCAGCAGTCGACAGGGGAACTATGGCTACACCTTC. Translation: CASSRQGNYGYTF.

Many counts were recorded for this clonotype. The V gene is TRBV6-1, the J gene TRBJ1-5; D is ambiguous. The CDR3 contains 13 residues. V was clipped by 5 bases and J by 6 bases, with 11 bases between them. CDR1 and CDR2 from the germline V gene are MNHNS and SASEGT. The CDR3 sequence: CASSIYTGQPQHF. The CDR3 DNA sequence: TGTGCCAGCAGTATATATACTGGTCAGCCCCAGCATTTT.